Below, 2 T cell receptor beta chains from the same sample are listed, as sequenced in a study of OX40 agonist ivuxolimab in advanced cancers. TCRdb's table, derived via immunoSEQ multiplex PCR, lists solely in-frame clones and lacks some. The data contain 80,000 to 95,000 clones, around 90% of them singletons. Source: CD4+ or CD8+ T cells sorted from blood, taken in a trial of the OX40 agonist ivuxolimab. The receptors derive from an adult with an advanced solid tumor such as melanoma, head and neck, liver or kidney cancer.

CDR3 DNA: TGTGCCAGTAGCCCACAGGTAAACACTGAAGCTTTCTTT. Translated: CASSPQVNTEAFF. The V gene is TRBV19, the J gene TRBJ1-1; D perhaps matches TRBD1 (5 bases). CDR3 length: 13 amino acids. The germline V and J ends were trimmed by 6 bases and 2 bases, with 10 bases remaining between them. Germline V gene data show CDR1 as LNHDA and CDR2 as SQIVND (reference sequence).

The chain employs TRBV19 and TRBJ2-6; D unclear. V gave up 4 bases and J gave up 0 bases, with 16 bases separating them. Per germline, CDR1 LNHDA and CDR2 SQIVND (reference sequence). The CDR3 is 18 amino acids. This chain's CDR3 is CASSTRPADISGANVLTF. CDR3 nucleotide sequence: TGTGCCAGTAGTACCCGTCCGGCAGACATCTCTGGGGCCAACGTCCTGACTTTC. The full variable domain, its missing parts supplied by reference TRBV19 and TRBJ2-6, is DGGITQSPKYLFRKEGQNVTLSCEQNLNHDAMYWYRQDPGQGLRLIYYSQIVNDFQKGDIAEGYSVSREKKESFPLTVTSAQKNPTAFYLCASSTRPADISGANVLTFGAGSRLTVL.